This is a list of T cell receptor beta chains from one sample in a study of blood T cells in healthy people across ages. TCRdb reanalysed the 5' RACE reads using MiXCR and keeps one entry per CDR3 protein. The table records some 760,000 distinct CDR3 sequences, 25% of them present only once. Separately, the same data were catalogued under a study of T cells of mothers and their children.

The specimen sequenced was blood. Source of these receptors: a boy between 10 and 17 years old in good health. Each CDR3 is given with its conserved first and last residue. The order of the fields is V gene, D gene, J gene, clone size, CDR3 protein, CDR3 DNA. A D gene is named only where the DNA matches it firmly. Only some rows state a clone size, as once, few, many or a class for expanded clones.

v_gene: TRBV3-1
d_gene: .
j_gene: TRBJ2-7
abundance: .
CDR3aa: CASSQVLQDEQYF
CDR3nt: TGTGCCAGCAGCCAAGTGCTGCAGGACGAGCAGTACTTC

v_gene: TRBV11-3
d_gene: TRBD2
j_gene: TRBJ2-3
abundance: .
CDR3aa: CAGSSRGGELDTQYF
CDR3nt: TGTGCCGGCAGCTCGCGGGGGGGCGAGTTGGATACGCAGTATTTT

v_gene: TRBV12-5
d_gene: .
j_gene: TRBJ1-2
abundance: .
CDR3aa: CASGLFETSYGYTF
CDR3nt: TGTGCTAGTGGTTTGTTCGAGACATCCTATGGCTACACCTTC

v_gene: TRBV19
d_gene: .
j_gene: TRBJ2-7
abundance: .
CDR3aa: CASSILSGEQYF
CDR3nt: TGTGCCAGTAGTATACTTAGCGGCGAGCAGTACTTC

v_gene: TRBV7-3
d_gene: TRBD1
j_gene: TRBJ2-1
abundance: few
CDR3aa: CASSSPDRGFHEQFF
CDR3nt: TGTGCCAGCAGCTCCCCGGACAGGGGCTTCCATGAGCAGTTCTTC

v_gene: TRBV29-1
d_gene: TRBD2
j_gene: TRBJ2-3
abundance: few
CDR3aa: CSVGLAGGLDTQYF
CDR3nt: TGCAGCGTTGGACTAGCGGGGGGCCTGGATACGCAGTATTTT

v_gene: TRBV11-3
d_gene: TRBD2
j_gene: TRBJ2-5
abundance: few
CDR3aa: CASSFGRAQRETQYF
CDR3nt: TGTGCCAGCAGCTTCGGGAGGGCTCAAAGAGAGACCCAGTACTTC

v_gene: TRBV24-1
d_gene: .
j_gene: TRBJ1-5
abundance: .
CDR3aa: CATKEGGQPQHF
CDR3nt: TGTGCCACCAAGGAGGGTGGGCAGCCCCAGCATTTT

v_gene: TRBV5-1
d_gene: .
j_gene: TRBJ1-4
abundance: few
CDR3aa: CASRTDEKLFF
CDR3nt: TGCGCCAGCCGGACAGATGAAAAACTGTTTTTT

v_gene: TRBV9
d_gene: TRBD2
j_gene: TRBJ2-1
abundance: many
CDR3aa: CASSVGTSDNEQFF
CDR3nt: TGTGCCAGCAGCGTAGGGACTAGCGACAATGAGCAGTTCTTC

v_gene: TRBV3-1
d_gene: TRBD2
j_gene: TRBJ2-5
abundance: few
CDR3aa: CASSQVSGSRETQYF
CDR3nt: TGTGCCAGCAGCCAAGTTAGCGGGAGTCGGGAGACCCAGTACTTC

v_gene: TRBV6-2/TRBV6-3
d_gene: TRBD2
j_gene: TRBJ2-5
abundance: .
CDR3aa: CASRKAGGDQETQYF
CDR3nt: TGTGCCAGCAGGAAAGCGGGGGGGGACCAGGAGACCCAGTACTTC

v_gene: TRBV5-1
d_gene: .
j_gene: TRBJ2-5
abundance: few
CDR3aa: CASSLLASTGETQYF
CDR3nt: TGCGCCAGCAGTTTGCTGGCCTCTACGGGGGAGACCCAGTACTTC

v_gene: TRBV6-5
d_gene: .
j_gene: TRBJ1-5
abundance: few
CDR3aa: CASSLHPHQPQHF
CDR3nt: TGTGCCAGCAGTTTACATCCTCATCAGCCCCAGCATTTT

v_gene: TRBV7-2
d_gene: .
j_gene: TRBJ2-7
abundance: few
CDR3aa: CASSLRGAPYEQYF
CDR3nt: TGTGCCAGCAGCTTACGGGGGGCACCCTACGAGCAGTACTTC

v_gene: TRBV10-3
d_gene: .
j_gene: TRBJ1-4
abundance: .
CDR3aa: CATRINEKLFF
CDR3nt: TGTGCCACCCGCATTAATGAAAAACTGTTTTTT

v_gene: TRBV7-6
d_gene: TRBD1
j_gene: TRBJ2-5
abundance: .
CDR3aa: CASSFQPGQVEETQYF
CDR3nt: TGTGCCAGCAGCTTTCAACCCGGACAGGTCGAAGAGACCCAGTACTTC

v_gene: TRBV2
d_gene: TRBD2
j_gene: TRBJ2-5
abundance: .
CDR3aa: CASIGLAGETQYF
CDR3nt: TGTGCCAGCATCGGACTAGCGGGAGAGACCCAGTACTTC

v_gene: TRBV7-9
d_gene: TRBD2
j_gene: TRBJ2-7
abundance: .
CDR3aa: CASSLASGGIGEQYF
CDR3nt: TGTGCCAGCAGCTTAGCTAGCGGGGGCATCGGCGAGCAGTACTTC

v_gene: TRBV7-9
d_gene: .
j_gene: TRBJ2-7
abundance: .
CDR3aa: CASSSAGDYEQYF
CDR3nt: TGTGCCAGCAGCTCAGCAGGGGACTACGAGCAGTACTTC

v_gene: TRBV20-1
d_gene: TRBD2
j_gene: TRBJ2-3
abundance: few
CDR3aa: CSARAYLAGHTDTQYF
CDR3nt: TGCAGTGCTAGAGCGTACCTAGCGGGCCACACAGATACGCAGTATTTT

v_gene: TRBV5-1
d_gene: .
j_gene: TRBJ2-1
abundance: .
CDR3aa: CASSLVFGNEEFF
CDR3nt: TGCGCCAGCAGCTTGGTCTTCGGCAATGAGGAGTTCTTC

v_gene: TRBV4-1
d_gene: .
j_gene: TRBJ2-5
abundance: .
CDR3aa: CASSNFSTEQETQYF
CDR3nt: TGCGCCAGCAGCAATTTTTCGACAGAGCAAGAGACCCAGTACTTC

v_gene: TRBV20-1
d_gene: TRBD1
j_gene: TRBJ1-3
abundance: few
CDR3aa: CSANRQGSGNTIYF
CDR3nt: TGCAGTGCTAATAGACAGGGGTCGGGAAACACCATATATTTT

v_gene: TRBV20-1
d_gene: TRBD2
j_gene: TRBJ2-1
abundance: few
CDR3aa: CSAFPSGLGNEQFF
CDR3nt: TGCAGTGCCTTCCCTAGCGGACTAGGGAATGAGCAGTTCTTC

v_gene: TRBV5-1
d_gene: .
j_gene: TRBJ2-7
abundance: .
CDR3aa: CASTGYYSYEQYF
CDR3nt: TGCGCCAGCACGGGCTATTACTCCTACGAGCAGTACTTC

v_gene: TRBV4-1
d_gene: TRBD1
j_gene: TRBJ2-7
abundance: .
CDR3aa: CASSQVHGTGANCEQYF
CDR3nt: TGCGCCAGCAGCCAAGTACATGGGACAGGGGCTAACTGCGAGCAGTACTTC

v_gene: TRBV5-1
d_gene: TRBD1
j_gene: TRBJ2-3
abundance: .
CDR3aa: CASRGQGASTDTQYF
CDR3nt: TGCGCCAGCAGGGGACAGGGGGCGAGCACAGATACGCAGTATTTT

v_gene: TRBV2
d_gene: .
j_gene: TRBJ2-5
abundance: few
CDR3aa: CASRPSSATQYF
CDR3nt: TGTGCCAGCAGACCTAGTAGTGCGACCCAGTACTTC

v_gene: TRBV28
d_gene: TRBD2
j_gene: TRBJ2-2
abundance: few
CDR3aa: CASGTSSNAGELFF
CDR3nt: TGTGCCAGTGGGACTAGCTCGAACGCCGGGGAGCTGTTTTTT

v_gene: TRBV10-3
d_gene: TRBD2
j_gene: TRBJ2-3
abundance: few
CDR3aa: CAIRASGGLTDTQYF
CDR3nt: TGTGCCATAAGAGCTAGCGGGGGCCTCACAGATACGCAGTATTTT

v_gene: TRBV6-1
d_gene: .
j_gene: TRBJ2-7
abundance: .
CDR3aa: CASTTGIEQYF
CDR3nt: TGTGCCAGCACTACAGGGATTGAGCAGTACTTC

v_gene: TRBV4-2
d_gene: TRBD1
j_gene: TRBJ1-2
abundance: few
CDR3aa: CASSQVTGGGYTF
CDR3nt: TGTGCCAGCAGCCAAGTGACAGGGGGCGGCTACACCTTC

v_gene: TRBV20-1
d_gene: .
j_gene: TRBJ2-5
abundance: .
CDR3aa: CSAARDVVYF
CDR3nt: TGCAGTGCGGCAAGGGACGTCGTGTACTTC

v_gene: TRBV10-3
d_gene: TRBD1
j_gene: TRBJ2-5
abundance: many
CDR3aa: CAISSSPDRGSETQYF
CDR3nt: TGTGCCATCAGTTCTTCCCCCGACAGGGGCTCGGAGACCCAGTACTTC